The clone carrying this T cell receptor beta chain was picked up a small number of times. Its antigen is not known. The CDR3 covers 16 residues. Trimming at V came to 5 bases and at J to 5 bases, leaving 8 bases not matched to a gene. The germline V gene has CDR1 SGHTA and CDR2 FQGNSA. Tagging with unique molecular identifiers was a feature of the TCR beta cDNA libraries. The yield from about 1 to 10 million T cells was approximately 500,000 cDNA molecules in total. TCRdb re-analysed the PCR reads in MiXCR, keeping a single row per CDR3 protein. The sample has 550,000 to 700,000 distinct CDR3 sequences; 44% are singletons. This sample was taken from a study of post-analysis software for immune sequencing data. The overall study: Some patients lacked subtype; others had relapsing-remitting, secondary progressive or progressive-relapsing disease. Study-wide results and limits: Compared with controls, patients had more of about 5 TRBV segments, including TRBV5-6, TRBV5-1 and TRBV20-1. The F measure placed samples prepared in the same batch into strongly shared clusters.

Sequenced: blood. The chain is built from TRBV7-2 and TRBJ2-2, with TRBD2 matching 10 bases. The TCR was taken from a girl between 5 and 17 years old with multiple sclerosis. In DNA, the CDR3 is TGTGCCAGCAGCCGGAGAGGTAGCGGGAGGACCGGGGAGCTGTTTTTT. Encoded protein: CASSRRGSGRTGELFF.